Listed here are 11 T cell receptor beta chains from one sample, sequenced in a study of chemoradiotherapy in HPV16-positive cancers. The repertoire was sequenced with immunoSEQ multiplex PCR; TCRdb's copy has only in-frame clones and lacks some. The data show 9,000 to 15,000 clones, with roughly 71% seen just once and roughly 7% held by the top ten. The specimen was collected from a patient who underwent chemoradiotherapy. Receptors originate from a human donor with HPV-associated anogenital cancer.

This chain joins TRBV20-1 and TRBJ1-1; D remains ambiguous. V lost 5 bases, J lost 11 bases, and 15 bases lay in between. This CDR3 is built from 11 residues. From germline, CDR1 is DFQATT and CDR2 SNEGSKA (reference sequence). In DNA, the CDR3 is TGCAGTGCTTCGGAGCCCACGTGGGCTTTCTTT. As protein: CSASEPTWAFF.

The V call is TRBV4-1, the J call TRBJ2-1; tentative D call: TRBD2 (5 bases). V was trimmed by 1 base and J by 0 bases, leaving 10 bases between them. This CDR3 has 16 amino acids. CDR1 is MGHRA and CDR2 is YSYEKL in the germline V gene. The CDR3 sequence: CASSQVSGNSYNEQFF. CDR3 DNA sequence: TGCGCCAGCAGCCAAGTTTCGGGAAACTCCTACAATGAGCAGTTCTTC.

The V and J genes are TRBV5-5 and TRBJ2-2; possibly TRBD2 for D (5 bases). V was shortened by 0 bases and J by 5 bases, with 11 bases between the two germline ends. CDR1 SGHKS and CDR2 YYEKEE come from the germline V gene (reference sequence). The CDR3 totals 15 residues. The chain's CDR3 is CASSLGVGETGELFF. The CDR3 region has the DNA TGTGCCAGCAGCTTGGGGGTCGGGGAAACCGGGGAGCTGTTTTTT.

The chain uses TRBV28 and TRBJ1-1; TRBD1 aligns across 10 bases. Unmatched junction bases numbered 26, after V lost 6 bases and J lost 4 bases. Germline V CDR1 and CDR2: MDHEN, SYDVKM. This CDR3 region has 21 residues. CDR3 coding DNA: TGTGCCAGCAGGGCGCTCCTCGGACAGGGGGTGATTCTAAGGAGGAGCACTGAAGCTTTCTTT. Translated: CASRALLGQGVILRRSTEAFF.

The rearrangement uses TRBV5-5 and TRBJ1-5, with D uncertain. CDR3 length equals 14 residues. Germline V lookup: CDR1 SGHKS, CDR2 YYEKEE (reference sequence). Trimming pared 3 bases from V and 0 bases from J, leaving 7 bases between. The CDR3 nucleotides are TGTGCCAGCAGCTCATCATATAGCAATCAGCCCCAGCATTTT. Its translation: CASSSSYSNQPQHF.

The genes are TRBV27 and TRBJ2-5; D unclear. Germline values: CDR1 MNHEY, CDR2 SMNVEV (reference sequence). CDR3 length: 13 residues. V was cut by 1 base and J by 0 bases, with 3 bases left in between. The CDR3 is CASSLFYQETQYF. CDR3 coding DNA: TGTGCCAGCAGTTTATTCTACCAAGAGACCCAGTACTTC.

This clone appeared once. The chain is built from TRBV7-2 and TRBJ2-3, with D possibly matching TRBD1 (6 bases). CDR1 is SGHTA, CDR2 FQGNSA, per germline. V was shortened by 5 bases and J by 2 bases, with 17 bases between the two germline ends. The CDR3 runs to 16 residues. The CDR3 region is CASSQQGNGLTDTQYF. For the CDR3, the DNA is TGTGCCAGCAGCCAACAGGGCAACGGCCTCACAGATACGCAGTATTTT. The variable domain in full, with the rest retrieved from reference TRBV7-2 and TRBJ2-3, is GAGVSQSPSNKVTEKGKDVELRCDPISGHTALYWYRQSLGQGLEFLIYFQGNSAPDKSGLPSDRFSAERTGGSVSTLTIQRTQQEDSAVYLCASSQQGNGLTDTQYFGPGTRLTVL.

The chain's CDR3 is CASSKAMGTSSYNEQFF. The DNA of the CDR3 is TGTGCCAGTAGTAAGGCGATGGGGACAAGCTCCTACAATGAGCAGTTCTTC. The rearrangement joins TRBV19 to TRBJ2-1, with TRBD1 as a possible D gene (6 bases). Germline CDR1 and CDR2: LNHDA and SQIVND (reference sequence). CDR3 length equals 17 residues. V shed 4 bases and J shed 0 bases, with 16 bases lying between them.

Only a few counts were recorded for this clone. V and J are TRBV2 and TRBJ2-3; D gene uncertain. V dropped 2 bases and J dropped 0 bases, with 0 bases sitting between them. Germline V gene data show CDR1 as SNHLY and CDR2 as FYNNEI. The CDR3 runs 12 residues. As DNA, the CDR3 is TGTGCCAGCAGTGAAAGCACAGATACGCAGTATTTT. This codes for CASSESTDTQYF.

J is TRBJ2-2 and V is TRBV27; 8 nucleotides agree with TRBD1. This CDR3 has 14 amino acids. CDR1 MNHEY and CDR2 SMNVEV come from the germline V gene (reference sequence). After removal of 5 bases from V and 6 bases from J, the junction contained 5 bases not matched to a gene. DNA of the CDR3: TGTGCCAGCAGTAGGGACAGGAGGGCCGGGGAGCTGTTTTTT. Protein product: CASSRDRRAGELFF.

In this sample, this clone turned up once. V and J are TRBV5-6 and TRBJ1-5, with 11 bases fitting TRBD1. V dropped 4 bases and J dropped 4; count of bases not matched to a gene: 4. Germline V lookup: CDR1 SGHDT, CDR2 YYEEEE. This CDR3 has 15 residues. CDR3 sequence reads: CASSGGQGVNQPQHF. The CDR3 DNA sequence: TGTGCCAGCAGCGGGGGACAGGGGGTGAATCAGCCCCAGCATTTT.